The 22 T cell receptor beta chains given below trace back to one sample, sequenced in a study of Graves' ophthalmopathy and Graves' hyperthyroidism. As the template, RNA transcripts were used to amplify TCR beta CDR3 regions. HTBI primers served in a first-round RT-PCR, which a second-round multiplex PCR followed. From the multiplex PCR reads, TCRdb called clonotypes with MiXCR, one entry per CDR3 protein. The sample yields 500,000 to 600,000 distinct CDR3 sequences, under 40% seen once. Sequencing input: peripheral blood or thyroid tissue (not recorded which). The source of these receptors is an adult man with Graves' hyperthyroidism.

In its sample, this clonotype was seen a few times. This sequence joins TRBV2 and TRBJ1-4; maybe TRBD1 (5 bases). The germline V gene has CDR1 SNHLY and CDR2 FYNNEI. Trimming stripped 8 bases from V and 0 bases from J, with 13 bases between. The CDR3 consists of 15 residues. CDR3 sequence: CASSRGRATNEKLFF. In DNA form, the CDR3 reads TGTGCCAGCTCACGGGGACGGGCAACTAATGAAAAACTGTTTTTT.

In this sample, this clonotype turned up many times. The rearrangement links TRBV6-1 to TRBJ1-3, with D hard to call. Germline-derived CDR1 and CDR2 are MNHNS and SASEGT. V gave up 6 bases and J gave up 2 bases, with 8 bases separating them. The CDR3 consists of 13 residues. The CDR3 is CASRGMPGNTIYF. For the CDR3, the DNA is TGTGCCAGCAGAGGTATGCCTGGAAACACCATATATTTT.

About this clonotype itself: Compared with germline, one end of the junction differs, possibly owing to a read error. The chain recombines TRBV7-3 with TRBJ2-2, with 7 bases fitting TRBD1. The germline V gene has CDR1 SGHTA and CDR2 FQGTGA. CDR3 length: 18 residues. Here the CDR3 DNA reads TGTGCCAGCGGCTTAGGCAGAATACAGGGGAGGAACACCGGGGAGCTGTTTTTT. Protein product: CASGLGRIQGRNTGELFF.

This clonotype was observed many times. CDR3 in DNA: TGCGCCAGCAGCCAAGATAGAGAGGGACTAGCGGGGTTCATGACCCAGTACTTC. Translation: CASSQDREGLAGFMTQYF. The chain recombines TRBV4-1 with TRBJ2-5, with 13 bases fitting TRBD2. From germline, CDR1 is MGHRA and CDR2 YSYEKL. The CDR3 covers 18 residues. V was pared by 0 bases and J by 7 bases, with 11 bases of the junction left unmatched.

This clonotype occurred many times. For the CDR3, the DNA is TGCAGTGCTAGAGATCCACCTCAGCACGAGCAGTACTTC. Its protein is CSARDPPQHEQYF. V gene TRBV20-1 combines with J gene TRBJ2-7; no reliable D call. Germline V gene data show CDR1 as DFQATT and CDR2 as SNEGSKA (reference sequence). The CDR3 is 13 amino acids. V lost 0 bases, J lost 5 bases, and 11 bases lay in between.

The CDR3 is CASSPVGGVLYF. The CDR3 DNA reads TGTGCCAGCAGCCCGGTAGGAGGAGTGCTGTACTTC. The chain joins TRBV7-2 to TRBJ2-7; possible D gene TRBD2, 5 bases. The V end lost 5 bases, the J end lost 12 bases, and 17 bases lay between the germline ends. Germline lookup yields CDR1 SGHTA and CDR2 FQGNSA. The CDR3 consists of 12 residues.

This clonotype was observed at least ten times. Here the CDR3 reads CASSFRTSGTSYEQYF. The CDR3 region has the DNA TGTGCCAGCAGCTTTCGGACTAGCGGGACCTCCTACGAGCAGTACTTC. The chain joins TRBV7-8 to TRBJ2-7; 12 nucleotides agree with TRBD2. The CDR3 has 16 amino acids. The trim removed 3 bases at V and 0 bases at J, leaving 3 bases unmatched. The germline CDR1 and CDR2 sequences are SGHVS and FQNEAQ.

The chain recombines TRBV7-9 with TRBJ1-6; D unresolved. V shed 8 bases and J shed 9 bases, with 11 bases lying between them. Germline values: CDR1 SEHNR, CDR2 FQNEAQ (reference sequence). This CDR3 spans 12 amino acids. The CDR3 DNA follows: TGTGCCAGCTCCCGGGAATTTTCACCCCTCCACTTT. This gives the protein CASSREFSPLHF.

This clonotype was found a few times. With a much larger clone just one base away, this may be a read error. The rearrangement links TRBV7-9 to TRBJ1-2; D is uncertain. CDR1 is SEHNR, CDR2 FQNEAQ, per germline (reference sequence). The CDR3 is made up of 10 amino acids. In nucleotides, the CDR3 is TGTACCAGCAGCTCCACGGGCTACACCTTC. This translates into CTSSSTGYTF.

This clonotype was counted many times. V and J are TRBV2 and TRBJ1-3; D unresolved. Germline CDR1 is SNHLY and CDR2 is FYNNEI. This CDR3 spans 14 amino acids. Trimming stripped 10 bases from V and 0 bases from J, with 13 bases between. The CDR3 DNA is TGTGCCATCCCTTACAGTGCCTCTGGAAACACCATATATTTT. This gives the protein CAIPYSASGNTIYF.

This clonotype showed up just a few times. The V gene is TRBV6-5, the J gene TRBJ2-6, with a weak D call TRBD2 (6 bases). This CDR3 contains 17 residues. Trimming removed 4 bases at V and 0 bases at J, with 13 bases between. Looked up from germline, CDR1 is MNHEY and CDR2 is SVGAGI. CDR3 DNA sequence: TGTGCCAGCAGTTTTCCGACAGCGGGCTCTGGGGCCAACGTCCTGACTTTC. As protein: CASSFPTAGSGANVLTF.

Points on this clonotype: A much bigger clone sits one base away, suggesting this may be a read error. CDR3 in amino acids: CASSQGGRAKHSTNEKLFF. Here the CDR3 DNA reads TGTGCCAGCAGCCAGGGAGGCAGGGCCAAACACTCAACTAATGAAAAACTGTTTTTT. J is TRBJ1-4 and V is TRBV14, with D maybe TRBD1 (5 bases). V lost 3 bases and J lost 0, with 20 bases in between. Germline V gene data show CDR1 as SGHDN and CDR2 as FVKESK. The CDR3 is made up of 19 amino acids.

This clonotype was counted ten times or more. CDR3 loop: CASMGSRTSVRYEQYF. The DNA for the CDR3 is TGTGCCAGCATGGGCTCGCGGACTAGCGTCCGCTACGAGCAGTACTTC. The chain uses TRBV2 and TRBJ2-7; 9 bases agree with TRBD2. CDR3 size: 16 residues. V shed 7 bases, J shed 3 bases, and the junction held 13 bases outside the gene matches. Germline lookup yields CDR1 SNHLY and CDR2 FYNNEI.

This clonotype was detected a few times. This chain links TRBV7-3 with TRBJ2-1; no clear D gene. Germline CDR1 reads SGHTA; CDR2 reads FQGTGA. V was shortened by 2 bases and J by 4 bases, with 12 bases between the two germline ends. The CDR3 is 15 residues long. CDR3 DNA sequence: TGTGCCAGCAGCTTATCTCCCCTCGGATACAATGAGCAGTTCTTC. It codes for CASSLSPLGYNEQFF.

At least ten counts were recorded for this clonotype. V and J are TRBV25-1 and TRBJ1-3; 9 bases are a match to TRBD1. The ends lost 3 bases at V and 3 bases at J; junction bases unmatched: 3. The V gene's germline CDR1 is MGHDK and CDR2 SYGVNS. The CDR3 runs 15 residues. CDR3 DNA sequence: TGTGCCAGCAGTGAGGACAGGGGTTTTGGAAACACCATATATTTT. Translating gives CASSEDRGFGNTIYF.

This clonotype was counted many times. The chain links TRBV2 to TRBJ1-4; D might be TRBD1 (5 bases). The CDR3 extends over 14 amino acids. Trimming took 3 bases from V and 7 from J, leaving 12 bases between them. From germline, CDR1 is SNHLY and CDR2 FYNNEI. CDR3 sequence (DNA): TGTGCCAGCAGTGAGGGGGACGGACCTGAAAAACTGTTTTTT. This sequence encodes CASSEGDGPEKLFF.

V is TRBV29-1 and J is TRBJ1-5; D is possibly TRBD1 (5 bases). Trimming took 1 base from V and 14 from J, leaving 21 bases between them. Germline-derived CDR1 and CDR2 are SQVTM and ANQGSEA. The CDR3 spans 14 residues. The CDR3 here is CSVEVATGREREHF. For the CDR3, the DNA is TGCAGCGTTGAAGTGGCGACGGGACGGGAGCGCGAGCATTTT. Supplemented by reference TRBV29-1 and TRBJ1-5, the full variable domain reads SAVISQKPSRDICQRGTSLTIQCQVDSQVTMMFWYRQQPGQSLTLIATANQGSEATYESGFVIDKFPISRPNLTFSTLTVSNMSPEDSSIYLCSVEVATGREREHFGDGTRLSIL.

This clonotype was detected many times. The rearrangement uses TRBV4-1 and TRBJ1-1; 10 bases fit TRBD1. The V gene end was trimmed by 4 bases and the J gene end by 4 bases; junction bases not matched to a gene: 3. This CDR3 is built from 14 residues. CDR1 MGHRA and CDR2 YSYEKL come from the germline V gene. The CDR3 nucleotides are TGCGCCAGCAGCCGAAGGACAGGGGGCACTGAAGCTTTCTTT. Translated, it gives CASSRRTGGTEAFF.

There are many counts of this clonotype. Being one base from a much bigger clone, this may be a read error. The chain recombines TRBV12-3 or TRBV12-4 with TRBJ1-2; 7 bases match TRBD1. The trim removed 6 bases at V and 2 bases at J, leaving 3 bases unmatched. The CDR3 extends over 13 amino acids. CDR3 DNA sequence: TGTGCCAGCAGGCCGACAGGGAACTATGGCTACACCTTC. Translation gives CASRPTGNYGYTF.

This rearrangement joins TRBV20-1 to TRBJ2-5, with D perhaps TRBD1 or TRBD2 (6 bases each). CDR3 length: 9 residues. V lost 4 bases and J lost 12, with 9 bases in between. CDR1 DFQATT and CDR2 SNEGSKA come from the germline V gene (reference sequence). The CDR3 DNA follows: TGCAGTGCTAAGGGGGGCAAGTACTTC. It encodes CSAKGGKYF.

Ten or more counts support this clonotype. This sequence joins TRBV20-1 and TRBJ2-7; TRBD1 is a possible D gene (5 bases). Germline CDR1 DFQATT, CDR2 SNEGSKA (reference sequence). Trimming removed 2 bases from V and 6 bases from J, with 17 bases in between. The CDR3 length is 14 residues. The CDR3 DNA reads as TGCAGTGCTAGAAGTTGGCAGGGATTCGTCGAGCAGTACTTC. This codes for CSARSWQGFVEQYF.

The V gene is TRBV14, the J gene TRBJ1-2, with 8 bases fitting TRBD1. This CDR3 is 14 amino acids long. J lost 8 bases, V lost 3 bases, and 8 bases had no gene match. CDR1 and CDR2 from the germline V gene are SGHDN and FVKESK. CDR3 DNA: TGTGCCAGCAGCCACCCGGGGACAGGATTAGGCTACACCTTC. Translation gives CASSHPGTGLGYTF.